Listed below are T cell receptor beta chains from one sample, sequenced in a study of tumour-infiltrating T cells in Burkitt lymphoma. The repertoire was sequenced with immunoSEQ multiplex PCR; TCRdb's copy has only in-frame clones and lacks some. This table has about 1,300 clones, roughly 99% appearing once. The sample was tumor tissue. These TCRs come from a human donor with Burkitt lymphoma. Each CDR3 is given with its conserved first and last residue. Each record gives: clone size, D gene, V gene, J gene, CDR3 protein, CDR3 DNA. D genes are given only for firm matches. Clone size is not always given. Where it is, it says once, few, many or a class for expanded clones.

once,TRBD2,TRBV6-1,TRBJ2-1,CASNQLAGSLGGQFF,TGTGCCAGCAATCAACTAGCGGGTTCGCTTGGGGGGCAGTTCTTC
.,TRBD1,TRBV9,TRBJ1-1,CASSVVPRTGNTEAFF,TGTGCCAGCAGCGTAGTACCTAGGACAGGGAATACTGAAGCTTTCTTT
.,.,TRBV6-5,TRBJ2-3,CASSYSSIIGTDTQYF,TGTGCCAGCAGTTACTCCTCTATCATCGGCACAGATACGCAGTATTTT
.,TRBD1,TRBV4-1,TRBJ2-7,CASSQAGQGGYEQYF,TGCGCCAGCAGCCAAGCGGGACAGGGGGGCTACGAGCAGTACTTC
.,TRBD2,TRBV7-8,TRBJ2-7,CASSLAGGGTYEQYF,TGTGCCAGCAGCCTGGCCGGGGGAGGGACCTACGAGCAGTACTTC
.,.,TRBV9,TRBJ2-1,CASSVGSYNEQFF,TGTGCCAGCAGCGTAGGGAGTTACAATGAGCAGTTCTTC
once,.,TRBV11-3,TRBJ2-2,CASSLRGTSTGELFF,TGTGCCAGCAGCTTAAGAGGCACGTCCACCGGGGAGCTGTTTTTT
.,TRBD1,TRBV19,TRBJ1-2,CASSLGQGGYGYTF,TGTGCCAGTTCTTTAGGACAGGGTGGCTATGGCTACACCTTC
.,.,TRBV7-9,TRBJ2-5,CASSLVVEGETQYF,TGTGCCAGCAGCTTAGTAGTCGAAGGGGAGACCCAGTACTTC
.,.,TRBV27,TRBJ2-3,CASSLVGTDTQYF,TGTGCCAGCAGTTTAGTGGGCACAGATACGCAGTATTTT
.,.,TRBV19,TRBJ2-3,CASKGPLTTDTQYF,TGTGCCAGTAAGGGTCCACTGACTACAGATACGCAGTATTTT
.,.,TRBV5-6,TRBJ2-3,CASRYVDRPSTDTQYF,TGTGCCAGCAGGTACGTCGACAGGCCCAGCACAGATACGCAGTATTTT
once,TRBD1,TRBV6-5,TRBJ1-4,CASSNDRANEKLFF,TGTGCCAGCAGCAACGACAGGGCGAATGAAAAACTGTTTTTT
.,.,TRBV30,TRBJ1-5,CAWSLDRNQPQHF,TGTGCCTGGAGTCTGGACAGAAATCAGCCCCAGCATTTT
.,.,TRBV23-1,TRBJ1-2,CASSQSYGSGRVLYGYTF,TGCGCCAGCAGTCAATCGTACGGGAGCGGTAGGGTCCTGTATGGCTACACCTTC
.,TRBD1,TRBV6-5,TRBJ2-5,CASSYRGGATQETQYF,TGTGCCAGCAGTTACCGAGGGGGCGCAACCCAAGAGACCCAGTACTTC
once,.,TRBV27,TRBJ1-1,CASSLLPTLNTEAFF,TGTGCCAGCAGTCTCCTTCCTACACTGAACACTGAAGCTTTCTTT
once,TRBD2,TRBV2,TRBJ2-5,CASSVNGLDKETQYF,TGTGCCAGCAGTGTCAATGGACTAGACAAAGAGACCCAGTACTTC
.,TRBD1,TRBV9,TRBJ1-1,CASSVDPGTGGFDTEAFF,TGTGCCAGCAGCGTAGATCCCGGGACAGGGGGATTCGACACTGAAGCTTTCTTT
.,.,TRBV7-7,TRBJ2-2,CASSFGRTGELFF,TGTGCTAGCAGCTTCGGACGCACCGGGGAGCTGTTTTTT
.,TRBD2,TRBV4-2,TRBJ2-3,CASSLDVGGSTDTQYF,TGTGCCAGCAGCCTGGACGTCGGGGGGAGCACAGATACGCAGTATTTT
.,.,TRBV5-4,TRBJ1-2,CASSFERGYGYTF,TGTGCCAGCAGCTTCGAGCGCGGCTATGGCTACACCTTC
.,TRBD1,TRBV2,TRBJ2-3,CASGDRETDTQYF,TGTGCCAGCGGGGACAGGGAGACAGATACGCAGTATTTT
once,.,TRBV9,TRBJ2-3,CASSRFQGSTDTQYF,TGTGCCAGCAGTCGATTCCAGGGCAGCACAGATACGCAGTATTTT